This T cell receptor (beta chain) was captured in a study of cytomegalovirus exposure and HLA in healthy donors. For the study at large: Per a later analysis, the roughly 670 first-cohort and some 110 validation repertoires shared one platform. Study observations and caveats: Cytomegalovirus-associated TCR beta chains were listed, numbering 164. Rare TCR sequences dominated, though some public TCRs recurred in many donors.

Profiled with immunoSEQ multiplex PCR; TCRdb holds only in-frame clones, not every one. The repertoire holds about 220,000 clones, with around nine tenths as singletons. A note on this clone: What it recognizes is unknown.

V shed 0 bases and J 10 bases; nucleotides not matched to a gene: 4. Germline CDR1 SGDLS, CDR2 YYNGEE. The CDR3 extends over 15 amino acids. The chain employs TRBV9 and TRBJ1-6; 10 nucleotides match TRBD1. Specimen: PBMCs. The receptor comes from a man between 18 and 35 years old in good health and CMV-seronegative. The CDR3 loop reads CASSVVGTGESPLHF. As DNA, the CDR3 is TGTGCCAGCAGCGTAGTTGGGACAGGGGAGTCACCCCTCCACTTT.